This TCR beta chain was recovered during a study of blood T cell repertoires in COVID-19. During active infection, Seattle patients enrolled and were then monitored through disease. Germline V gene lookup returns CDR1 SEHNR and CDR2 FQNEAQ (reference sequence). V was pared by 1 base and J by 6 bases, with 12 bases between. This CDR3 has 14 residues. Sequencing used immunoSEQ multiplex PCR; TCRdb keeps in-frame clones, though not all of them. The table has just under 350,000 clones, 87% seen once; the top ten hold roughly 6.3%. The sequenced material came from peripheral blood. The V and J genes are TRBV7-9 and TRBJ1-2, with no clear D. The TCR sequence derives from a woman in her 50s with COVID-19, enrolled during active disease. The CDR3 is CASSLDTDLHGYTF. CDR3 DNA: TGTGCCAGCAGCTTAGATACAGATCTTCATGGCTACACCTTC.